The entry that follows covers one TCR beta chain sequence. The junction departs from germline at one end; a sequencing error may be responsible. The library came from three nested PCR rounds adapted from ARM-PCR protocols. TCRdb called the multiplex PCR reads again in MiXCR, with one record for every CDR3 protein. Of 85,000 to 100,000 distinct CDR3 sequences in the sample, about 66% were seen once. The data derive from a study of tumor and adjacent non-tumor tissue in lung cancer. On the study more broadly: Aged about 30 to 76 years, patients included more than nine men and 5 women with stage I to III disease.

This sample's RNA came from whole unsorted tissue. The sample was lung tumor tissue. The clonotype was recovered from a man in his 60s with non-small cell lung cancer.

CDR3 sequence reads: CASSRGQGLNPEAFF. In nucleotides, the CDR3 is TGTGCTAGCAGTCGAGGACAGGGACTGAACCCTGAAGCTTTCTTT. The chain combines TRBV6-2 or TRBV6-3 with TRBJ1-1; 8 nucleotides agree with TRBD1. CDR1 is MNHEY and CDR2 is SVGEGT in the germline V gene. The CDR3 covers 15 residues.